These 14 T cell receptor beta chains were all obtained from the same sample, sequenced in a study of somatic mutations in cytotoxic T cells in rheumatoid arthritis. Using immunoSEQ multiplex PCR, the repertoire was profiled, and TCRdb retains in-frame clones only, with some absent. The sample includes about 16,000 clones, roughly 73% seen only once; the top ten take around 22%. Sample: CD8+ T cells sorted from blood. These receptors were collected from an adult with rheumatoid arthritis.

The V and J genes are TRBV14 and TRBJ2-7, with 13 nucleotides matching TRBD2. The V gene's germline CDR1 is SGHDN and CDR2 FVKESK. The V gene end was trimmed by 5 bases and the J gene end by 7 bases; junction bases not matched to a gene: 11. CDR3 length: 16 amino acids. CDR3 residues: CASSSRTGLAGLEQYF. CDR3 in DNA: TGTGCCAGCAGCTCTCGGACGGGACTAGCGGGGCTTGAGCAGTACTTC.

The chain combines TRBV28 with TRBJ1-3; weak D call: TRBD1 (5 bases). Trimming pared 7 bases from V and 3 bases from J, leaving 22 bases between. Per the germline V gene, CDR1 is MDHEN and CDR2 is SYDVKM. This CDR3 spans 17 amino acids. CDR3 region: CASTKRDGRVYGNTIYF. CDR3 nucleotides: TGTGCCAGCACCAAGCGTGATGGCAGGGTGTATGGAAACACCATATATTTT.

This chain joins TRBV27 and TRBJ1-4; 7 nucleotides agree with TRBD1. V shed 2 bases and J 5 bases; nucleotides not matched to a gene: 5. This CDR3 is built from 15 residues. From germline, CDR1 is MNHEY and CDR2 SMNVEV (reference sequence). This CDR3 reads CASSLVGTENEKLFF. The CDR3 DNA follows: TGTGCCAGCAGTTTAGTGGGGACAGAAAATGAAAAACTGTTTTTT.

The rearrangement joins TRBV7-8 to TRBJ2-1, with 8 bases aligning to TRBD2. The V and J ends lost 5 bases and 4 bases, in that order; junction bases with no gene match: 10. The CDR3 covers 16 residues. CDR1 and CDR2 (germline): SGHVS, FQNEAQ. CDR3 amino acids: CASSPTEAGAYNEQFF. The DNA of the CDR3 is TGTGCCAGCAGCCCCACGGAAGCGGGAGCGTACAATGAGCAGTTCTTC. Supplemented by reference TRBV7-8 and TRBJ2-1, the full variable domain reads GAGVSQSPRYKVAKRGQDVALRCDPISGHVSLFWYQQALGQGPEFLTYFQNEAQLDKSGLPSDRFFAERPEGSVSTLKIQRTQQEDSAVYLCASSPTEAGAYNEQFFGPGTRLTVL.

This chain uses TRBV4-3 with TRBJ2-1; D is possibly TRBD1 or TRBD2 (6 bases each). The germline CDR1 and CDR2 sequences are LGHNA and YSLEER. This CDR3 has 15 amino acids. The V end lost 4 bases, the J end lost 10 bases, and 20 bases lay between the germline ends. The CDR3 sequence is CASSPDSGEDKEQFF. CDR3 coding DNA: TGCGCCAGCAGCCCGGACAGTGGGGAGGATAAAGAGCAGTTCTTC.

This chain uses TRBV14 with TRBJ1-4; 7 bases align to TRBD1. V gave up 6 bases and J gave up 0 bases; unmatched junction bases: 4. There are 15 residues in the CDR3. The germline gives CDR1 SGHDN, CDR2 FVKESK. The CDR3 sequence: CASRQTGTTNEKLFF. In nucleotides, the CDR3 is TGTGCCAGCAGACAGACAGGGACAACTAATGAAAAACTGTTTTTT.

The chain carries TRBV27 and TRBJ2-7; D is undetermined. The CDR3 spans 12 residues. Germline CDR1 reads MNHEY; CDR2 reads SMNVEV (reference sequence). Trimming took off 5 bases at V and 0 bases at J, with 5 bases between the two ends. The CDR3 protein is CASSPYSYEQYF. The CDR3 nucleotides read TGTGCCAGCAGTCCGTACTCCTACGAGCAGTACTTC.

The chain combines TRBV29-1 with TRBJ2-1; TRBD2 matches at 13 bases. Germline V lookup: CDR1 SQVTM, CDR2 ANQGSEA. The length of the CDR3 is 15 residues. V was pared by 5 bases and J by 4 bases, with 5 bases of the junction left unmatched. The CDR3 coding sequence is TGCAGCGTTCGGGGACTAGCGGGGACTTACAATGAGCAGTTCTTC. This encodes CSVRGLAGTYNEQFF.

The chain combines TRBV28 with TRBJ1-2, with D tentatively TRBD1 (5 bases). Germline V CDR1 and CDR2: MDHEN, SYDVKM. This CDR3 has 15 amino acids. V was pared by 1 base and J by 3 bases, with 12 bases between. As DNA, the CDR3 is TGTGCCAGCAGTTTATTAAGGGGAGGGGACTATGGCTACACCTTC. It is translated as CASSLLRGGDYGYTF.

The rearrangement uses TRBV7-2 and TRBJ1-2, with D tentatively TRBD1 (5 bases). Germline V gene lookup returns CDR1 SGHTA and CDR2 FQGNSA. V lost 5 bases and J lost 3, with 19 bases in between. The CDR3 covers 16 residues. The CDR3 DNA reads as TGTGCCAGCAGCCCAGCCGGGACCTTCTTGGACTATGGCTACACCTTC. This encodes CASSPAGTFLDYGYTF.

This clone has only one observation. V and J are TRBV6-5 and TRBJ2-1; D gene uncertain. The germline V gene has CDR1 MNHEY and CDR2 SVGAGI. V lost 2 bases and J lost 0, with 8 bases in between. The CDR3 is 15 amino acids. The CDR3 is CASSYVASSYNEQFF. The CDR3 bases are TGTGCCAGCAGTTACGTCGCCAGCTCCTACAATGAGCAGTTCTTC.

This clone has only a few counts. The genes are TRBV6-1 and TRBJ2-5; 8 bases fit TRBD1. Losses at the gene ends were 4 bases for V and 5 bases for J; bases not matched to a gene: 15. The CDR3 is made up of 17 amino acids. Germline V lookup: CDR1 MNHNS, CDR2 SASEGT. The CDR3 coding sequence is TGTGCCAGCAGTGCCCCCGGGACAGGAATTTATGGGGAGACCCAGTACTTC. Its protein product is CASSAPGTGIYGETQYF.

The V call is TRBV7-3, the J call TRBJ2-7, with 8 bases identical to TRBD2. Germline trimming cut 4 bases from V and 3 bases from J; bases unmatched to any gene: 2. CDR3 size: 13 residues. In germline, CDR1 is SGHTA, CDR2 FQGTGA. The CDR3 reads CASSYAGGYEQYF. The CDR3 bases are TGTGCCAGCAGCTATGCGGGAGGCTACGAGCAGTACTTC.

The J gene is TRBJ2-7, the V gene TRBV29-1; D is perhaps TRBD1 (5 bases). This CDR3 is 12 amino acids long. CDR1 and CDR2 (germline): SQVTM, ANQGSEA. V was pared by 5 bases and J by 0 bases, with 8 bases between. The CDR3, as DNA: TGCAGCGTTCTGACAGACTCCTACGAGCAGTACTTC. Its protein product is CSVLTDSYEQYF.